The 4 T cell receptor beta chains listed next were all sequenced from one sample in a study of a mutant IDH1 vaccine in newly diagnosed glioma. Method: immunoSEQ multiplex PCR; TCRdb's copy keeps in-frame clones and lacks some. The sample has around 64,000 clones, around 88% seen once; the top ten hold over 4%. The sample's time point: baseline, week 1 (first vaccination visit). Sample treatment: pre-vaccination baseline after standard-of-care therapy. This material consisted of peripheral blood mononuclear cells (PBMCs), taken from a glioma patient treated with radiotherapy, temozolomide or both. The receptors were sampled from a woman under 30 with glioma. Some clones in this sample may be carry-over from other donors' samples.

The V call is TRBV29-1, the J call TRBJ1-2; maybe TRBD1 (5 bases). CDR1 and CDR2 (germline): SQVTM, ANQGSEA. The CDR3 has 11 residues. Trimming stripped 4 bases from V and 7 bases from J, with 10 bases between. In nucleotides, the CDR3 is TGCAGCGTTGTAGGGGTCGGTGGCTACACCTTC. Translation: CSVVGVGGYTF.

The chain uses TRBV29-1 and TRBJ2-1; maybe TRBD2 (5 bases). V lost 6 bases to trimming and J lost 0 bases, with 12 bases between them. The CDR3 spans 14 residues. Germline V lookup: CDR1 SQVTM, CDR2 ANQGSEA. CDR3 residues: CSVAPGSSYNEQFF. CDR3 bases: TGCAGCGTCGCACCGGGGAGCTCCTACAATGAGCAGTTCTTC.

The chain has TRBV10-2 and TRBJ1-1; 8 nucleotides align to TRBD1. Germline V gene data show CDR1 as WSHSY and CDR2 as SAAADI. The V gene end was trimmed by 4 bases and the J gene end by 6 bases; junction bases not matched to a gene: 1. The CDR3 has 12 residues. The CDR3 coding sequence is TGCGCCAGCAGTGGGGGACAGGCTGAAGCTTTCTTT. The encoded protein is CASSGGQAEAFF.

This sequence joins TRBV4-3 and TRBJ1-1, with D maybe TRBD1 (5 bases). Trimming removed 9 bases from V and 5 bases from J, with 22 bases in between. Germline V gene data show CDR1 as LGHNA and CDR2 as YSLEER. The CDR3 consists of 15 residues. In DNA, the CDR3 is TGCGCCAGTACCCCCGGGGGGTTTGGTGATACTGAAGCTTTCTTT. It is translated as CASTPGGFGDTEAFF.